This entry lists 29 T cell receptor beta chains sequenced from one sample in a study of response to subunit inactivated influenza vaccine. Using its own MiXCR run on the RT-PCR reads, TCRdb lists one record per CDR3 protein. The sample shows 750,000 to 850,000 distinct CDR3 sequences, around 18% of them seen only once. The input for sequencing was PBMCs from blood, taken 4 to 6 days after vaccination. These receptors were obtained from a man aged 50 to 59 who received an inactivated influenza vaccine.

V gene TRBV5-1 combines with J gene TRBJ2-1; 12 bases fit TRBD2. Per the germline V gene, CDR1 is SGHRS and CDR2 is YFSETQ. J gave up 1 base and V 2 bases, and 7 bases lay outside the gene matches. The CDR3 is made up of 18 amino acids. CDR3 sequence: CASSLTSGRPRSYNEQFF. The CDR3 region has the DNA TGCGCCAGCAGCTTAACTAGCGGGAGGCCAAGGTCCTACAATGAGCAGTTCTTC.

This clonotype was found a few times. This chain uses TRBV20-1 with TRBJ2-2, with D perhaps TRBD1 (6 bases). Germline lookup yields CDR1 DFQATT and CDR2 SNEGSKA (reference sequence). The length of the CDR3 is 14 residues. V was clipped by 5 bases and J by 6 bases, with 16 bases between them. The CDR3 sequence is CSAPRGRGSGELFF. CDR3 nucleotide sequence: TGCAGTGCTCCCCGAGGAAGGGGGTCCGGGGAGCTGTTTTTT.

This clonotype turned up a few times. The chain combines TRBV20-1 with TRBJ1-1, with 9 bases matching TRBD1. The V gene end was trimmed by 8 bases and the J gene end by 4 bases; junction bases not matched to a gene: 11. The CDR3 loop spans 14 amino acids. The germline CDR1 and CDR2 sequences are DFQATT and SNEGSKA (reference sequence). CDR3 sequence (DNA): TGCAGTACCCTACAGGGGGCTAAAACCACTGAAGCTTTCTTT. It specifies CSTLQGAKTTEAFF.

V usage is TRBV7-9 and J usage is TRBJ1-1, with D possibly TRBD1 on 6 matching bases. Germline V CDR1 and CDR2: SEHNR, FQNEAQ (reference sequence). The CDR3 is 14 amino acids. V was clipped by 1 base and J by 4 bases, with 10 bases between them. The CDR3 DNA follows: TGTGCCAGCAGCTTAGATACAGGGTTCACTGAAGCTTTCTTT. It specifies CASSLDTGFTEAFF.

In DNA form, the CDR3 reads TGTGCCAGCAGTTACTCCCCGGGACAGGGAGGCACTGAAGCTTTCTTT. As protein: CASSYSPGQGGTEAFF. The J gene is TRBJ1-1, the V gene TRBV6-2 or TRBV6-3; 9 bases are a match to TRBD1. This CDR3 is built from 16 residues. Germline trimming cut 0 bases from V and 4 bases from J; bases unmatched to any gene: 6. CDR1 is MNHEY and CDR2 is SVGEGT in the germline V gene.

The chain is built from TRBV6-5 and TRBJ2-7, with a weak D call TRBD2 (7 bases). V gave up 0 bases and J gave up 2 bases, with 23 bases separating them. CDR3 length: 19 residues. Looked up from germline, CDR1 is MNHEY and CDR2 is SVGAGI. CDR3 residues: CASSYSRLGGAGNPYEQYF. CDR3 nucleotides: TGTGCCAGCAGTTACTCGAGGCTGGGGGGGGCAGGGAACCCCTACGAGCAGTACTTC.

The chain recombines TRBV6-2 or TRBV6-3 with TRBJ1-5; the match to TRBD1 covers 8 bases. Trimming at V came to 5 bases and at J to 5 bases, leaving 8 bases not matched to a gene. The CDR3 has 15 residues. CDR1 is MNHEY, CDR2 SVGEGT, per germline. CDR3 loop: CASSADYRGYQPQHF. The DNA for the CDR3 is TGTGCCAGCAGTGCCGATTACAGGGGGTATCAGCCCCAGCATTTT.

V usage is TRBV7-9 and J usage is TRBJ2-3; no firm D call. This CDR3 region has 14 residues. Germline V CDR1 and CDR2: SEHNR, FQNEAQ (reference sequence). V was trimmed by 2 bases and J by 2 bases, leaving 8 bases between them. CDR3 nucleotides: TGTGCCAGCAGCTTACTAAGAGACACAGATACGCAGTATTTT. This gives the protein CASSLLRDTDTQYF.

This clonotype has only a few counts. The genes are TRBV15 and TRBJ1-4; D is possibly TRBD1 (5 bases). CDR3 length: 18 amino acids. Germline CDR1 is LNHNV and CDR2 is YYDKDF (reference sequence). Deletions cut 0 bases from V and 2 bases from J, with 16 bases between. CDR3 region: CATSRDPVRSGTNEKLFF. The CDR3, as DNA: TGTGCCACCAGCAGAGATCCAGTCCGTTCAGGGACTAATGAAAAACTGTTTTTT.

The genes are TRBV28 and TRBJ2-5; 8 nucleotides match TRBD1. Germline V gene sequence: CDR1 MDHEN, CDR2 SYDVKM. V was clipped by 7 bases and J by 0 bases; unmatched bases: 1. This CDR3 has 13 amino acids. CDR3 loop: CASNRGDQETQYF. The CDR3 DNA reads TGTGCCAGCAACAGGGGGGACCAAGAGACCCAGTACTTC.

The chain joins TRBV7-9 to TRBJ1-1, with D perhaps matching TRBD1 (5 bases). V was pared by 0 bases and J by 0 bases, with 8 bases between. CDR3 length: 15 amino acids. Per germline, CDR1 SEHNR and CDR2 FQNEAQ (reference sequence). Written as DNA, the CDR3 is TGTGCCAGCAGCTTAGCTTGGGGCCTGAACACTGAAGCTTTCTTT. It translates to CASSLAWGLNTEAFF.

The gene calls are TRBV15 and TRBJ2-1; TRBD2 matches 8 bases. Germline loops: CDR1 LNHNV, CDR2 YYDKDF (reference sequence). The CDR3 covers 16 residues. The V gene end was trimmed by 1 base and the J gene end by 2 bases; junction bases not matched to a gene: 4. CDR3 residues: CATSRGLASTYNEQFF. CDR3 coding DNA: TGTGCCACCAGCAGAGGACTAGCGTCGACCTACAATGAGCAGTTCTTC.

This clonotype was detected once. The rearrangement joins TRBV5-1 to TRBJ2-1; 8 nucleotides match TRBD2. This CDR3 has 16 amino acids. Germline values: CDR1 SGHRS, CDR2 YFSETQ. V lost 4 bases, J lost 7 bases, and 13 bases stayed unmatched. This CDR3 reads CASSQAPAGVFNEQFF. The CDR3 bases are TGCGCCAGCAGCCAAGCGCCAGCGGGAGTATTTAATGAGCAGTTCTTC.

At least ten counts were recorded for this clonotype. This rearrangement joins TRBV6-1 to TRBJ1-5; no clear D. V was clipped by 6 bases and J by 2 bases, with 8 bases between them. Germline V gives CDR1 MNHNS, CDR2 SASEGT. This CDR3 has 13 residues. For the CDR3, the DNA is TGTGCCAGCAGGATGAGTCGCAATCAGCCCCAGCATTTT. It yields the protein CASRMSRNQPQHF.

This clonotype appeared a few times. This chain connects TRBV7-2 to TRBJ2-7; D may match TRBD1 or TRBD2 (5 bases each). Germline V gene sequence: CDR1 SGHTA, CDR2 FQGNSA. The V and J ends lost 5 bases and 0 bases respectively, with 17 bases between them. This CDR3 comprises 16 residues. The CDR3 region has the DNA TGTGCCAGCAGCCCACTTGGGGGAACCTACTCCTACGAGCAGTACTTC. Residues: CASSPLGGTYSYEQYF.

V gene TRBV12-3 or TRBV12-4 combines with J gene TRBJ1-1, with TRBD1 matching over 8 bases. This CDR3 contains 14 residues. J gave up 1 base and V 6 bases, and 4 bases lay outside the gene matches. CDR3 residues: CASSRGRWNTEAFF. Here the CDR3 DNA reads TGTGCCAGCAGCAGGGGGCGCTGGAACACTGAAGCTTTCTTT.

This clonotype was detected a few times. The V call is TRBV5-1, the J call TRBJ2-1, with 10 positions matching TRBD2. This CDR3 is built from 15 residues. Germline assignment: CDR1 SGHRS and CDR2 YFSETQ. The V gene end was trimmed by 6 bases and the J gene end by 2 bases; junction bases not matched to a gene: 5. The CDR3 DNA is TGCGCCAGCAAGACTAGCGGGTCGACCTACAATGAGCAGTTCTTC. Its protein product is CASKTSGSTYNEQFF. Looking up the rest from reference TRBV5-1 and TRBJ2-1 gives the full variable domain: KAGVTQTPRYLIKTRGQQVTLSCSPISGHRSVSWYQQTPGQGLQFLFEYFSETQRNKGNFPGRFSGRQFSNSRSEMNVSTLELGDSALYLCASKTSGSTYNEQFFGPGTRLTVL.

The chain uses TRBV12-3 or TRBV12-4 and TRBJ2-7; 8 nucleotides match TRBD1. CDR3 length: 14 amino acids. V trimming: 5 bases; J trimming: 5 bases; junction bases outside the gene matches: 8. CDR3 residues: CASSRRTGLDEQYF. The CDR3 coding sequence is TGTGCCAGCAGTCGACGGACAGGGCTCGACGAGCAGTACTTC.

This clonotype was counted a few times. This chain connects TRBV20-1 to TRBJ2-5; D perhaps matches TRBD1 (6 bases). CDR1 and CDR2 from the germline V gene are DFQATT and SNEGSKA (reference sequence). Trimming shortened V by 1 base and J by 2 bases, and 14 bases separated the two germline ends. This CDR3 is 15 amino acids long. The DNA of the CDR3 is TGCAGTGCTAGAGTGCTTCTGGGGACACAAGAGACCCAGTACTTC. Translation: CSARVLLGTQETQYF.

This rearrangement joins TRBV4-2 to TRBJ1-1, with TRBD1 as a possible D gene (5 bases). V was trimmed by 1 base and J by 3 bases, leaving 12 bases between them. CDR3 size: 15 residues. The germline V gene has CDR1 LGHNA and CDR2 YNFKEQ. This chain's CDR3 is CASSQGSRDYTEAFF. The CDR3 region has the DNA TGTGCCAGCAGCCAAGGATCCCGGGACTACACTGAAGCTTTCTTT.

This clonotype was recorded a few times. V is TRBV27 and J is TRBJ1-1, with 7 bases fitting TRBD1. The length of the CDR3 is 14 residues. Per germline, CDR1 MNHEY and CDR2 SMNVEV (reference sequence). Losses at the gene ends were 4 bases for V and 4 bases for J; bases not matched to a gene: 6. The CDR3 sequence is CASSSWDSATEAFF. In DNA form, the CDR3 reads TGTGCCAGCAGTTCATGGGACAGTGCCACTGAAGCTTTCTTT.

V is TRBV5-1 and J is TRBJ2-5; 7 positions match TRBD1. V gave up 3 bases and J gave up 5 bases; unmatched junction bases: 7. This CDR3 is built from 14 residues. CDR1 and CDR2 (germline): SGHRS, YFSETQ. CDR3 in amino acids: CASSSGIQGETQYF. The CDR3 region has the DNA TGCGCCAGCAGCTCCGGGATACAGGGGGAGACCCAGTACTTC. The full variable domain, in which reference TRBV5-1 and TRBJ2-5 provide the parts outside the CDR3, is KAGVTQTPRYLIKTRGQQVTLSCSPISGHRSVSWYQQTPGQGLQFLFEYFSETQRNKGNFPGRFSGRQFSNSRSEMNVSTLELGDSALYLCASSSGIQGETQYFGPGTRLLVL.

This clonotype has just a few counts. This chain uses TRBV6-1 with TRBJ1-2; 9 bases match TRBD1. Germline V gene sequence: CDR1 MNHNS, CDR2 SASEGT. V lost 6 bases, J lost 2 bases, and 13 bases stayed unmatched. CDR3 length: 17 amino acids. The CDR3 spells CASSGWDRVRGNYGYTF. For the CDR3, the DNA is TGTGCCAGCAGCGGATGGGACAGGGTCCGGGGAAACTATGGCTACACCTTC.

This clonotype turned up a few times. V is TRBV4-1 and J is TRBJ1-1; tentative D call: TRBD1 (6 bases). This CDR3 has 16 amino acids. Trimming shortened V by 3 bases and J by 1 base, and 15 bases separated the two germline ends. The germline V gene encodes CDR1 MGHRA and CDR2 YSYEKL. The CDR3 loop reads CASSHPKGGRNTEAFF. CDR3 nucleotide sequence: TGCGCCAGCAGCCATCCGAAGGGGGGGAGGAACACTGAAGCTTTCTTT.

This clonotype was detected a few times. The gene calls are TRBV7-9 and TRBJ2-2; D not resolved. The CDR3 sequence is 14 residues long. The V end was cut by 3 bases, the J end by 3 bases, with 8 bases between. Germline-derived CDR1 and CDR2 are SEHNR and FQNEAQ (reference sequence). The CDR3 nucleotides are TGTGCCAGCAGCTTTATCCAGGACACCGGGGAGCTGTTTTTT. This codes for CASSFIQDTGELFF.

The CDR3 sequence is CASSSSLLAEKNIQYF. The CDR3 DNA is TGTGCCAGCAGTTCCTCTCTTCTAGCGGAGAAAAACATTCAGTACTTC. This sequence joins TRBV28 and TRBJ2-4; 7 nucleotides align to TRBD2. The CDR3 runs 16 residues. Germline CDR1 is MDHEN and CDR2 is SYDVKM. Germline trimming cut 4 bases from V and 4 bases from J; bases unmatched to any gene: 10. Supplemented by reference TRBV28 and TRBJ2-4, the full variable domain reads DVKVTQSSRYLVKRTGEKVFLECVQDMDHENMFWYRQDPGLGLRLIYFSYDVKMKEKGDIPEGYSVSREKKERFSLILESASTNQTSMYLCASSSSLLAEKNIQYFGAGTRLSVL.

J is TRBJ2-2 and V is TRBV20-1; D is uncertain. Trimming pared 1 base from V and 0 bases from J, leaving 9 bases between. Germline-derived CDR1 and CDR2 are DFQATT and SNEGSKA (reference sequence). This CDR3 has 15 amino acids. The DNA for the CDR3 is TGCAGTGCTAGAGGACGCCACGCGAACACCGGGGAGCTGTTTTTT. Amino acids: CSARGRHANTGELFF.

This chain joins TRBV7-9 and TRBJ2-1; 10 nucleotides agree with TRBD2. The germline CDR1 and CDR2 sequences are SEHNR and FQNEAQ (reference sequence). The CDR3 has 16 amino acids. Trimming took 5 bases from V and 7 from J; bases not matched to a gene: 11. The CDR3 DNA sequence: TGTGCCAGCAGCCCCCAGCGGGGGGGGGCCTGGAATGAGCAGTTCTTC. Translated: CASSPQRGGAWNEQFF.

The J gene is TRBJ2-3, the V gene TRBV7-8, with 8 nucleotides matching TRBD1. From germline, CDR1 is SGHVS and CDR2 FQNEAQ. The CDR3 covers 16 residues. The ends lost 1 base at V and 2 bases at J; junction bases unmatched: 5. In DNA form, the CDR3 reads TGTGCCAGCAGCTTAGGACAGGGGCTATACACAGATACGCAGTATTTT. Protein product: CASSLGQGLYTDTQYF.